These 30 T cell receptor beta chains share one sample of origin, sequenced in a study of T cell repertoires in cytomegalovirus infection. TCRdb independently ran MiXCR on the reads; one entry per CDR3 protein. The sample lists about 490,000 distinct CDR3 sequences, 11% occurring once. The sequencing sample was made of PBMCs. The receptors come from a human donor in good health (CMV status not recorded). Some clones in this sample may be carry-over from other donors' samples.

Ten or more counts support this clonotype. The chain combines TRBV11-3 with TRBJ1-4, with D possibly matching TRBD1 (5 bases). Germline V gene data show CDR1 as SGHNT and CDR2 as YENEEA. CDR3 length: 19 residues. Deletions cut 5 bases from V and 5 bases from J, with 27 bases between. CDR3 sequence (DNA): TGTGCCAGCAGCCCCAACGTCCCCCCGCAGGGAGCACTAAATGAAAAACTGTTTTTT. Its translation: CASSPNVPPQGALNEKLFF. The full variable domain, its missing parts supplied by reference TRBV11-3 and TRBJ1-4, is EAGVVQSPRYKIIEKKQPVAFWCNPISGHNTLYWYLQNLGQGPELLIRYENEEAVDDSQLPKDRFSAERLKGVDSTLKIQPAELGDSAVYLCASSPNVPPQGALNEKLFFGSGTQLSVL.

This clonotype came up many times. The chain links TRBV28 to TRBJ1-5, with D unresolved. The germline V gene has CDR1 MDHEN and CDR2 SYDVKM. Between the trimmed V and J ends, which lost 4 bases and 6 bases, there was a span of 16 bases. The CDR3 runs 15 residues. For the CDR3, the DNA is TGTGCCAGCAGTTCCACAGTACGGTCCAGTCAGCCCCAGCATTTT. Its protein product is CASSSTVRSSQPQHF.

The rearrangement uses TRBV19 and TRBJ1-5; D is perhaps TRBD1 (5 bases). Trimming removed 4 bases at V and 7 bases at J, with 14 bases between. The CDR3 length is 14 residues. Germline V lookup: CDR1 LNHDA, CDR2 SQIVND (reference sequence). CDR3 sequence reads: CASSTAFEGQPQHF. CDR3 DNA sequence: TGTGCCAGTAGTACGGCCTTCGAGGGGCAGCCCCAGCATTTT.

The J gene is TRBJ2-2, the V gene TRBV11-2, with D hard to call. Deletions cut 3 bases from V and 2 bases from J, with 13 bases between. Germline V gene data show CDR1 as SGHAT and CDR2 as FQNNGV. This CDR3 contains 16 residues. CDR3 residues: CASSFPSGVNTGELFF. The CDR3 DNA reads TGTGCCAGCAGCTTCCCCAGTGGGGTTAACACCGGGGAGCTGTTTTTT. The full variable domain, in which reference TRBV11-2 and TRBJ2-2 provide the parts outside the CDR3, is EAGVAQSPRYKIIEKRQSVAFWCNPISGHATLYWYQQILGQGPKLLIQFQNNGVVDDSQLPKDRFSAERLKGVDSTLKIQPAKLEDSAVYLCASSFPSGVNTGELFFGEGSRLTVL.

The V call is TRBV6-6, the J call TRBJ2-1; 10 bases agree with TRBD1. V shed 6 bases and J 4 bases; nucleotides not matched to a gene: 9. The CDR3 is 16 residues long. CDR1 and CDR2 from the germline V gene are MNHNY and SVGAGI (reference sequence). CDR3 in amino acids: CASRPDRGRGYNEQFF. The DNA of the CDR3 is TGTGCCAGCAGACCTGACAGGGGGCGCGGGTACAATGAGCAGTTCTTC.

In this sample, this clonotype turned up many times. The gene calls are TRBV7-8 and TRBJ2-7; 11 bases agree with TRBD2. The CDR3 runs to 17 residues. With 1 base clipped from V and 3 bases from J, the junction kept 8 bases outside the gene matches. Germline V CDR1 and CDR2: SGHVS, FQNEAQ. This CDR3 is CASSLDSGRARVYEQYF. DNA of the CDR3: TGTGCCAGCAGCTTAGATAGCGGGAGGGCCCGGGTCTACGAGCAGTACTTC.

The V and J genes are TRBV6-1 and TRBJ1-4; weak D call: TRBD1 (6 bases). V was shortened by 6 bases and J by 0 bases, with 8 bases between the two germline ends. Germline V gene sequence: CDR1 MNHNS, CDR2 SASEGT. This CDR3 spans 14 amino acids. The CDR3 DNA is TGTGCCAGCAGGCGGACAGCAACTAATGAAAAACTGTTTTTT. Translated, it gives CASRRTATNEKLFF.

The chain joins TRBV5-1 to TRBJ1-2, with 9 bases that match TRBD1. V lost 4 bases to trimming and J lost 4 bases; unmatched junction nucleotides: 8. This CDR3 spans 15 amino acids. Germline V gives CDR1 SGHRS, CDR2 YFSETQ. The CDR3 sequence: CASSRRTGESYGYTF. The CDR3 DNA reads as TGCGCCAGCAGCCGACGGACAGGGGAATCCTATGGCTACACCTTC.

The sample holds many counts of this clonotype. This sequence joins TRBV10-2 and TRBJ2-5; D is perhaps TRBD1 (6 bases). V shed 1 base and J shed 4 bases, with 10 bases lying between them. The CDR3 length is 14 residues. Germline V gene lookup returns CDR1 WSHSY and CDR2 SAAADI. CDR3 nucleotide sequence: TGCGCCAGCAGTGAGTGGGGGCGGGTAGAGACCCAGTACTTC. Amino acids: CASSEWGRVETQYF.

The gene calls are TRBV18 and TRBJ1-5, with D possibly TRBD1 on 5 matching bases. Trimming removed 3 bases from V and 4 bases from J, with 7 bases in between. CDR3 size: 13 residues. CDR1 and CDR2 (germline): KGHSH, LQKENI. In nucleotides, the CDR3 is TGTGCCAGCTCACCTTCAGGGAATCAGCCCCAGCATTTT. Translation gives CASSPSGNQPQHF.

The rearrangement joins TRBV20-1 to TRBJ2-5; D may match TRBD1 or TRBD2 (5 bases each). The V gene lost 7 bases and the J gene lost 3 bases, with 15 bases spanning the gap. The CDR3 totals 13 residues. CDR1 is DFQATT and CDR2 is SNEGSKA in the germline V gene (reference sequence). The CDR3 DNA follows: TGCAGTGGGGACGGGCAGGGAAAAGAGACCCAGTACTTC. Its translation: CSGDGQGKETQYF.

The V call is TRBV27, the J call TRBJ2-1; D may match TRBD1 or TRBD2 (5 bases each). This CDR3 contains 14 residues. Looked up from germline, CDR1 is MNHEY and CDR2 is SMNVEV (reference sequence). Trimming removed 5 bases at V and 6 bases at J, with 14 bases between. CDR3 amino acids: CASSRPGPFNEQFF. CDR3 nucleotide sequence: TGTGCCAGCAGTCGACCGGGGCCTTTCAATGAGCAGTTCTTC.

The V gene is TRBV4-1, the J gene TRBJ1-1; no definite D call. The CDR3 has 15 residues. The V end was cut by 0 bases, the J end by 4 bases, with 12 bases between. Germline loops: CDR1 MGHRA, CDR2 YSYEKL. CDR3 sequence reads: CASSQDWLFLTEAFF. CDR3 DNA: TGCGCCAGCAGCCAAGATTGGCTTTTCCTCACTGAAGCTTTCTTT.

This clonotype was recorded many times. The V gene is TRBV11-2, the J gene TRBJ2-1; no firm D call. The CDR3 consists of 15 residues. The V end lost 5 bases, the J end lost 1 base, and 12 bases lay between the germline ends. Germline CDR1 SGHAT, CDR2 FQNNGV. This CDR3 reads CASSRGWGSYNEQFF. DNA for the CDR3: TGTGCCAGCAGCCGTGGTTGGGGATCCTACAATGAGCAGTTCTTC.

This clonotype was observed at least ten times. This chain joins TRBV7-9 and TRBJ2-2; 7 bases are a match to TRBD1. The CDR3 runs to 14 residues. CDR1 SEHNR and CDR2 FQNEAQ come from the germline V gene (reference sequence). With V trimmed by 5 bases and J by 7 bases, 7 bases remained unmatched. The CDR3 DNA reads TGTGCCAGCAGCACCGGGACAGTAGGCGGGGAGCTGTTTTTT. Amino acids: CASSTGTVGGELFF.

This clonotype was detected many times. The CDR3 spells CASSLSGQGPNVLTF. Written as DNA, the CDR3 is TGTGCCAGCAGCTTGAGCGGGCAGGGGCCCAACGTCCTGACTTTC. This chain links TRBV7-9 with TRBJ2-6, with D perhaps being TRBD1 or TRBD2 (6 bases each). Germline lookup yields CDR1 SEHNR and CDR2 FQNEAQ (reference sequence). The V gene lost 3 bases and the J gene lost 8 bases, with 14 bases spanning the gap. The CDR3 loop spans 15 amino acids.

This clonotype came up a few times. The DNA of the CDR3 is TGTGCCAGCAGTTTTGAAAGGGGCCCTAACTATGGCTACACCTTC. This sequence encodes CASSFERGPNYGYTF. This sequence joins TRBV5-4 and TRBJ1-2, with D perhaps matching TRBD1 (5 bases). V was pared by 5 bases and J by 0 bases, with 14 bases between. The CDR3 extends over 15 amino acids. Germline V gene lookup returns CDR1 SGHNT and CDR2 YYREEE (reference sequence).

This clonotype was seen a few times. The chain combines TRBV5-6 with TRBJ1-4; D may be TRBD1 (6 bases). CDR1 and CDR2 (germline): SGHDT, YYEEEE. The CDR3 loop spans 15 amino acids. The ends were cut back, 4 bases at V and 4 bases at J, with 14 bases in the middle. The chain's CDR3 is CASSIPGQSNEKLFF. CDR3 in DNA: TGTGCCAGCAGCATACCGGGACAAAGTAATGAAAAACTGTTTTTT.

The table lists this clonotype with many counts. At one of its ends the junction is not consistent with the germline gene, which may arise from a read error. The chain couples TRBV7-6 to TRBJ1-5; D might be TRBD1 (6 bases). This CDR3 region has 18 residues. Germline-derived CDR1 and CDR2 are SGHVS and FNYEAQ. CDR3 DNA: TGTGCCAGCAGCTTATTCCTTGGGGGGGGCCAGGGCAATGAGCCCCAGCATTTT. This translates into CASSLFLGGGQGNEPQHF.

There are many counts of this clonotype. The gene calls are TRBV7-8 and TRBJ1-5; tentative D call: TRBD1 (5 bases). The CDR3 extends over 16 amino acids. The V gene lost 0 bases and the J gene lost 5 bases, with 14 bases spanning the gap. Looked up from germline, CDR1 is SGHVS and CDR2 is FQNEAQ. CDR3 region: CASSLARGKVDQPQHF. The CDR3, as DNA: TGTGCCAGCAGCTTAGCGCGGGGGAAAGTCGATCAGCCCCAGCATTTT.

In its sample, this clonotype was seen many times. This chain uses TRBV7-3 with TRBJ2-1; 7 positions match TRBD1. The CDR3 covers 12 residues. CDR1 and CDR2 from the germline V gene are SGHTA and FQGTGA. J gave up 8 bases and V 5 bases, and 3 bases lay outside the gene matches. The CDR3 sequence: CASSPTGDEQFF. The DNA for the CDR3 is TGTGCCAGCAGCCCCACAGGGGATGAGCAGTTCTTC.

This clonotype has ten or more counts. The chain uses TRBV7-9 and TRBJ2-1; unclear D gene. This CDR3 comprises 9 residues. Looked up from germline, CDR1 is SEHNR and CDR2 is FQNEAQ (reference sequence). V was trimmed by 5 bases and J by 15 bases, leaving 8 bases between them. CDR3 nucleotide sequence: TGTGCCAGCAGCCCCCAAAGGTTCTTC. Its protein product is CASSPQRFF.

The rearrangement links TRBV4-1 to TRBJ1-4; D uncertain. The CDR3 runs 16 residues. Trimming removed 1 base from V and 1 base from J, with 10 bases in between. Germline V gene lookup returns CDR1 MGHRA and CDR2 YSYEKL. The CDR3 sequence: CASSQGPSRTNEKLFF. In DNA form, the CDR3 reads TGCGCCAGCAGCCAAGGTCCCAGCCGAACTAATGAAAAACTGTTTTTT.

This rearrangement joins TRBV20-1 to TRBJ1-5; no definite D call. CDR1 and CDR2 (germline): DFQATT, SNEGSKA (reference sequence). The germline V and J ends were trimmed by 5 bases and 2 bases, with 16 bases remaining between them. CDR3 length: 15 amino acids. The CDR3 region is CSAQKEVGRNQPQHF. CDR3 nucleotide sequence: TGCAGTGCTCAGAAGGAGGTAGGACGCAATCAGCCCCAGCATTTT.

The chain carries TRBV10-3 and TRBJ2-6, with D perhaps TRBD1 or TRBD2 (5 bases each). Trimming stripped 4 bases from V and 1 base from J, with 11 bases between. There are 16 residues in the CDR3. CDR1 and CDR2 (germline): ENHRY, SYGVKD. The CDR3 sequence is CAISGDRKSGANVLTF. The CDR3 DNA is TGTGCCATCAGTGGGGACCGAAAATCTGGGGCCAACGTCCTGACTTTC.

This clonotype was seen many times. The chain carries TRBV6-5 and TRBJ1-2; TRBD1 agrees at 10 bases. This CDR3 comprises 15 residues. The trim removed 2 bases at V and 4 bases at J, leaving 4 bases unmatched. Germline CDR1 and CDR2: MNHEY and SVGAGI. This CDR3 is CASSYLGDRGYGYTF. The CDR3 bases are TGTGCCAGCAGTTACCTAGGGGACAGGGGCTATGGCTACACCTTC.

V gene TRBV28 combines with J gene TRBJ1-1, with TRBD1 identical over 8 bases. Germline V gene data show CDR1 as MDHEN and CDR2 as SYDVKM. This CDR3 has 15 amino acids. After removal of 5 bases from V and 4 bases from J, the junction contained 9 bases not matched to a gene. For the CDR3, the DNA is TGTGCCAGCAGTCCTCCAGACAGGGGCCCCACTGAAGCTTTCTTT. Encoded protein: CASSPPDRGPTEAFF.

The chain is built from TRBV3-1 and TRBJ1-5; no clear D. Germline lookup yields CDR1 LGHDT and CDR2 YNNKEL (reference sequence). V lost 0 bases, J lost 3 bases, and 9 bases lay in between. CDR3 length equals 15 residues. The CDR3 loop is CASSQEFLVNQPQHF. The CDR3 DNA follows: TGTGCCAGCAGCCAAGAATTCCTCGTCAATCAGCCCCAGCATTTT.

This clonotype was picked up a small number of times. J is TRBJ2-4 and V is TRBV27, with TRBD2 identical over 8 bases. V lost 6 bases to trimming and J lost 8 bases; unmatched junction nucleotides: 3. CDR1 and CDR2 (germline): MNHEY, SMNVEV (reference sequence). The CDR3 covers 12 residues. The CDR3 is CASRSGSDIQYF. The CDR3 DNA reads TGTGCCAGCAGAAGCGGGAGTGACATTCAGTACTTC.

This clonotype turned up a few times. The genes are TRBV19 and TRBJ1-2; 7 bases align to TRBD1. This CDR3 is 14 amino acids long. CDR1 is LNHDA and CDR2 is SQIVND in the germline V gene (reference sequence). The V segment lost 6 bases and the J segment 5 bases; nucleotides outside the gene matches: 9. The CDR3 bases are TGTGCCAGTAGCACAACAGGGGCGGCTTATGGCTACACCTTC. This gives the protein CASSTTGAAYGYTF.